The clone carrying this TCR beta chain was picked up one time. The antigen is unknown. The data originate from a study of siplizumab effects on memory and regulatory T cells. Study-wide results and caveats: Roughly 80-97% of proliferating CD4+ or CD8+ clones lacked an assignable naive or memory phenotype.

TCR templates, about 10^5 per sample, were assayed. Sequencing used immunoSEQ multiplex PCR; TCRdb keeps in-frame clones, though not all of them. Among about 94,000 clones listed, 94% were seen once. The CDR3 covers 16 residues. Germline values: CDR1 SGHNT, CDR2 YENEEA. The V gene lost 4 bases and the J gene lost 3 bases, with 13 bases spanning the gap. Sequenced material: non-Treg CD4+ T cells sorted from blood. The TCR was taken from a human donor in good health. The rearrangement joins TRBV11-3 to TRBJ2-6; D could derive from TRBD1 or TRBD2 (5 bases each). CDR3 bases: TGTGCCAGCAGCTCGGGACCCACCGTTGGGGCCAACGTCCTGACTTTC. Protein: CASSSGPTVGANVLTF.